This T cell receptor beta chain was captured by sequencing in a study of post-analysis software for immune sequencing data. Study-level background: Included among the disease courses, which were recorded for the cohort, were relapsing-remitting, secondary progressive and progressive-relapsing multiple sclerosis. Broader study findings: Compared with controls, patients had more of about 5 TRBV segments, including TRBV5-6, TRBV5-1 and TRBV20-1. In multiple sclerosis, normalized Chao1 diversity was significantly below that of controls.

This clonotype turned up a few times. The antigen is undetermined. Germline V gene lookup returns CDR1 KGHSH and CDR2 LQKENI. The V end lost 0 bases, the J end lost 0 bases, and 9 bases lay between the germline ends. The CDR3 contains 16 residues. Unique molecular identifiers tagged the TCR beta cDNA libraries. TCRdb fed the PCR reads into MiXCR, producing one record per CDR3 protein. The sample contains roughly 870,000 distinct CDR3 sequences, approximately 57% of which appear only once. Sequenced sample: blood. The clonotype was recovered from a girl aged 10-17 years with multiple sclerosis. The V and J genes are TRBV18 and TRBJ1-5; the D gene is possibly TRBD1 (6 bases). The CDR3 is CASSPPGTPSNQPQHF. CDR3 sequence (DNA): TGTGCCAGCTCACCACCAGGGACACCTAGCAATCAGCCCCAGCATTTT.